This T cell receptor (beta chain) was obtained from a study of cytomegalovirus exposure and HLA in healthy donors (dated by TCRdb to the late 2010s). For context, the study as a whole: An earlier analysis of 587 of the donors reported approximately 260 Gb of sequence data and around 100 million unique TCR beta sequences obtained from around 190 million T cells. An early release that covered several hundred HLA-typed donors contained approximately 300 gigabases of sequencing data and 70 million to 100 million unique TCR sequences. The genetic ancestry cluster associated with self-reported Caucasian donors included 81% of the 300 to 400 genotyped donors. The study aimed to test whether signatures of past pathogen exposure could be identified by cataloging public T cell receptors. The study used immunosequencing to profile the T cell repertoires of 666 subjects and linked those repertoires to cytomegalovirus serostatus. Besides the first cohort of 550 to 750 subjects, a separate validation cohort made up of around 120 different subjects was used. High-throughput TCR immunosequencing, statistical association of individual TCRs with disease status, and machine learning were combined to predict cytomegalovirus infection status. A later analysis re-analyzed previously published TCR beta repertoires from 660 or so donors and added high-resolution HLA genotyping to study TCR occurrence patterns. Rather than drawing on any new phenotypic data, the later analysis identified candidate immune exposures from TCR beta sequences and the way those sequences occurred across donors. In an earlier analysis of around 540 of the donors, high-throughput TCR beta sequencing was used to judge whether each TCR beta V gene segment behaved as functional or pseudogenic. Donor age, sex, ethnicity and CMV serostatus were compiled together with the repertoire data. A later genetic analysis used genome-wide SNP genotypes for about three fifths of the 666 donors, treating that subset as a discovery cohort. All discovery cohort repertoires had been generated using a single sequencing platform. Class I and class II HLA loci were covered by the typing at four-digit resolution. The number of typed donors differed by locus: about 620-640 for A, B, C, DRB1 and DQB1; 500 to 550 for DQA1; 606 for DPA1; and some 470 for DPB1. Several DR-DQ haplotypes were treated as single units for association and clustering because of strong linkage in the cohort. Across 398 genotyped donors of the cohort, an average of approximately 240,000 unique TCR beta nucleotide sequences per donor were sequenced, and 15% to 20% of those sequences were non-productive.

Points the paper makes about the study in general: The authors suggested that the approach could potentially be extended to other disease states and immunological phenotypes. Because some donors lacked HLA typing at each locus, the association tests relied only on the typed subset. A later analysis found that HLA-associated TCR beta chains were more clonally expanded and had lower generation probabilities than equally common non-associated chains. A total of roughly 160 TCR beta chains were listed by the study as associated with cytomegalovirus. This cohort had only TCR beta chains sequenced, and the lack of alpha or paired-chain data limited which features could be detected. In an earlier analysis of fewer than 700 of the donors, most TCR beta V segments appeared in productive rearrangements about 87% or about 30% of the time, broadly matching IMGT annotations. Across donors, most TCR sequences were observed very rarely, whereas some public TCRs were present in many individuals. In a later analysis, the rate of TCR association differed among HLA loci, with DRB1 alleles having the most associated TCRs and HLA-C alleles having the fewest. According to a later genetic analysis, donors in an Asian-associated ancestry cluster had fewer N-insertions in productive TCRs than the approximately 630-donor mean. Three of the identified cytomegalovirus-associated TCR beta chains were confirmed in vitro to be specific for cytomegalovirus antigens. In a later genetic analysis, a missense DCLRE1C variant was associated with V-gene and J-gene trimming of TCR beta chains, and the association was replicated in an independent cohort. The sequencing pipeline was judged likely to have produced a cluster of highly shared sequence variants as a technical artifact. Roughly uniform sequencing depth across donors was assumed in presence/absence analyses, although this assumption may not hold. Some IMGT-functional V segments, including TRBV6-2 and TRBV6-3, could not be told apart with the 87-base-pair reads, so those segments were excluded. For the cohort, immune exposure information was limited to CMV serostatus. Most CMV-associated TCR beta chains appeared to be HLA-restricted in a later analysis, and the HLA associations seemed to be driven largely by CMV exposure. Assigning TCR associations to individual alleles was difficult when HLA alleles, especially DR and DQ, strongly co-occurred. A further reported finding was that TCR beta sequences accurately predicted the HLA-A and HLA-B alleles for most subjects in the first cohort. Linkage disequilibrium might explain the correlated functional status among segregating V segments, but an unknown experimental factor could not be excluded. In a later analysis, several top co-occurrence clusters were reported to appear linked to parvovirus B19, influenza, CMV and Epstein-Barr virus. Because counts were too low, around 18 rarely observed V segments, including chromosome 9 orphons, were left out of the earlier analysis of approximately 580 of the donors. A later analysis associated 16,951 TCR beta sequences with specific HLA alleles at a false discovery rate of 0.05. The classifier was reported to diagnose cytomegalovirus status with high specificity and sensitivity in both the original cohort and the validation cohort.

The germline V end is reduced by 5 bases and the J end by 10 bases; junction bases left unmatched: 8. As encoded in the germline V gene (reference sequence), CDR1 is LNHDA while CDR2 is SQIVND. Taken from cysteine to phenylalanine, the CDR3 has 13 residues. The entry retains the CDR3 DNA only, 39 bases that are in frame from base 1. As to this clone: The antigen it binds to is not known. Base-call qualities are not available, and no considerably larger clone is one nucleotide away.

The library was built by means of the immunoSEQ multiplex PCR assay. For the multiplex PCR, a mixture combining 60 forward primers for TCR Vbeta segments and 13 reverse primers for TCR Jbeta segments was used. The CDR3 region of rearranged TCR beta genes was amplified from genomic DNA with a multiplex PCR assay. On the Illumina HiSeq System, the amplified TCR beta libraries were sequenced as 87-base-pair reads. The authors' pipeline ran thus. In a later analysis, tens of millions of unique TCR beta chains were counted across the roughly 610 repertoires, and about 9.9 million of these chains were shared by at least two donors. To remove PCR and sequencing errors, raw reads were error-corrected and collapsed into unique sequences using a nearest-neighbor algorithm that merged closely related sequences. To assign V, D and J gene segments, CDR3 sequences were aligned to IMGT reference sequences. For a sequence to be retained, at least a six-nucleotide match to both a V gene segment and a J gene segment was required. A rearrangement was called productive if the CDR3 had no stop codons and remained in frame with V and J, and every other rearrangement was called non-productive. CDR3 was defined by IMGT convention, running from the second conserved V-encoded cysteine to the conserved J-encoded phenylalanine. In an earlier analysis of 587 of the donors, sequences lacking an unambiguous match to a single V gene segment were excluded. An earlier analysis of fewer than 650 of the donors classified V segments as functional when productive rearrangements were above 56.7% and as segregating when the standard deviation between donors was above 5%. To diagnose cytomegalovirus status from the catalog of TCR beta chain sequences, a statistical classification framework was built. In a later analysis, TCR nucleotide sequences were compared against IMGT/GENE-DB human TR gene sequences so that V and J genes could be assigned. Using the TCRdist pipeline, a later analysis assigned CDR3 sequences along with most-parsimonious VDJ recombination scenarios. In a later analysis, each TCR beta chain was defined by its CDR3 amino acid sequence together with its V-gene family, and reads lacking a unique V-gene family were excluded. As a way to deal with suspected cross-contamination and a sequencing artifact, a later analysis dropped more than 500 nucleotide sequences that were highly shared and had low generation probability. For each public chain, a later analysis derived a clonal expansion index from normalized ranks of inferred template counts within each repertoire. Generation probabilities in a later analysis came from a VDJ recombination model fitted to out-of-frame rearrangements, and those results were checked against IGoR. In a later analysis, TCR-TCR, TCR-HLA and TCR-CMV co-occurrence was scored with hypergeometric tests, and a repertoire-size bias correction was applied to TCR pairs. A later analysis estimated false discovery rates by permuting HLA or CMV assignments 20 times. In a later analysis, co-occurring TCRs were grouped using DBSCAN, and TCRdist sequence similarity was added for clustering within HLA-allele-positive subsets. Repertoires with fewer than 30,000 or more than 120,000 public chains were left out of co-occurrence clustering, as were a handful of repertoires with anomalous nucleotide sharing. TCRdb provides this immuneACCESS table in a form limited to in-frame rearrangements. Some clones are lacking; in checked studies, under half of them reflect an unresolved V gene, and why the rest are absent is not known. The V and J calls and clone size are taken from that table; D and trimming were inferred from the DNA. The sample includes 110,000 to 150,000 clones, with 65% to 80% observed a single time. The top ten clonotypes cover around 7% of the sample.

The cohort was made up of roughly 670 healthy bone marrow donors. Cohort members were all nominally healthy when sampled, although unrecorded immune exposures were likely present. The donor tested CMV seronegative and was one of the 352 seronegative cohort members. Every donor gave a peripheral blood sample, and the peripheral blood mononuclear cells from that sample were used for TCR beta sequencing. Genomic DNA extraction from the blood cell samples was performed with the Qiagen DNeasy Blood Extraction Kit. Rearrangement joined TRBV19 to TRBJ1-2, with 9 bases in between that match TRBD1. The sequencing sample was made of PBMCs. This receptor was obtained from a man aged 25-40 years in good health and CMV-seronegative. Read as DNA, the sequence is TGTGCCAGTAGTCCGAGGGACAGGGAAGACTACACCTTC. The encoded protein is CASSPRDREDYTF.